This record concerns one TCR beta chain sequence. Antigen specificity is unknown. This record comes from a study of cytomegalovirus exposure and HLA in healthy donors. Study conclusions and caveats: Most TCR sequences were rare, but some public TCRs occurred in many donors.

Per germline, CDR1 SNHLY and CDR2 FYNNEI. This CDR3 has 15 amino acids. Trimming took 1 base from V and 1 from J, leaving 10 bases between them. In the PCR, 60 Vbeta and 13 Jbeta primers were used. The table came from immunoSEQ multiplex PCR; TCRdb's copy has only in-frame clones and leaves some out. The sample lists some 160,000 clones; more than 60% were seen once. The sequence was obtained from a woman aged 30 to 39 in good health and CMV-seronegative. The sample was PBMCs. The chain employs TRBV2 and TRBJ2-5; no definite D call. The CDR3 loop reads CASSEVGVPQETQYF. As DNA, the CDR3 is TGTGCCAGCAGTGAAGTTGGAGTCCCCCAAGAGACCCAGTACTTC.